The 8 T cell receptor beta chains reported below all come from one sample, sequenced in a study of cytomegalovirus exposure and HLA in healthy donors. PCR involved 60 Vbeta and 13 Jbeta primers. Sequencing was performed with immunoSEQ multiplex PCR; in TCRdb, only in-frame clones are kept and a portion is missing. The sample holds some 190,000 clones; 85% are singletons and the top ten take 1%. The material sequenced was PBMCs. The receptors shown here come from a boy between 2 and 10 years old in good health and CMV-seronegative.

The J gene is TRBJ2-2, the V gene TRBV27, with 7 bases aligning to TRBD1. The CDR3 length is 13 residues. CDR1 is MNHEY, CDR2 SMNVEV, per germline (reference sequence). With 6 bases clipped from V and 5 bases from J, the junction kept 3 bases outside the gene matches. The CDR3 here is CASRTGVTGELFF. DNA for the CDR3: TGTGCCAGCAGAACAGGGGTGACCGGGGAGCTGTTTTTT.

As concerns this clone: A junction end diverges from the germline sequence, so it may reflect a read error. The CDR3 region is CASSGTGLGITSEKLFF. In DNA, the CDR3 is TGTGCCAGCAGTGGGACGGGCCTCGGGATTACTAGTGAAAAACTGTTTTTT. The chain is built from TRBV25-1 and TRBJ1-4, with D uncertain. Germline V gives CDR1 MGHDK, CDR2 SYGVNS. This CDR3 region has 17 residues.

The chain is built from TRBV19 and TRBJ1-5, with D hard to call. V was pared by 3 bases and J by 3 bases, with 9 bases between. The CDR3 spans 14 residues. Germline lookup yields CDR1 LNHDA and CDR2 SQIVND (reference sequence). The CDR3 DNA reads TGTGCCAGTAGTATTCGGGAGTACAATCAGCCCCAGCATTTT. Amino acid sequence: CASSIREYNQPQHF.

The chain recombines TRBV11-3 with TRBJ2-3, with D unresolved. Trimming pared 1 base from V and 4 bases from J, leaving 9 bases between. Germline-derived CDR1 and CDR2 are SGHNT and YENEEA. This CDR3 has 14 amino acids. CDR3 bases: TGTGCCAGCAGCTTAGCTAGGTCACCAGATACGCAGTATTTT. Protein sequence: CASSLARSPDTQYF.

The V and J genes are TRBV5-1 and TRBJ1-1; no definite D call. The CDR3 loop spans 14 amino acids. Germline V lookup: CDR1 SGHRS, CDR2 YFSETQ. Trimming cost V 0 bases and J 5 bases, with 11 bases left between them. The DNA of the CDR3 is TGCGCCAGCAGCTTGGCTCAGTTTAAAACTGAAGCTTTCTTT. It is translated as CASSLAQFKTEAFF.

This clone was seen more than once but under ten times. The CDR3 spells CASSVAGPLNQPQHF. As DNA, the CDR3 is TGTGCCAGCAGCGTGGCGGGACCGCTGAATCAGCCCCAGCATTTT. The J gene is TRBJ1-5, the V gene TRBV4-2; possibly TRBD1 for D (5 bases). The CDR3 contains 15 residues. Germline CDR1 reads LGHNA; CDR2 reads YNFKEQ. V gave up 5 bases and J gave up 4 bases, with 15 bases separating them.

V and J are TRBV29-1 and TRBJ1-1; D unclear. CDR1 is SQVTM, CDR2 ANQGSEA, per germline. The CDR3 runs 14 residues. The germline V and J ends were trimmed by 3 bases and 1 base, with 12 bases remaining between them. The CDR3 region has the DNA TGCAGCGTTGATAATCAGGTTCGGAACACTGAAGCTTTCTTT. Translating gives CSVDNQVRNTEAFF.

The chain uses TRBV30 and TRBJ1-2; D gene ambiguous. This CDR3 has 14 amino acids. Germline V gives CDR1 GTSNPN, CDR2 SVGIG (reference sequence). Trimming stripped 0 bases from V and 0 bases from J, with 8 bases between. This CDR3 is CAWSVTVANYGYTF. The CDR3 DNA reads TGTGCCTGGAGTGTAACAGTCGCTAACTATGGCTACACCTTC.